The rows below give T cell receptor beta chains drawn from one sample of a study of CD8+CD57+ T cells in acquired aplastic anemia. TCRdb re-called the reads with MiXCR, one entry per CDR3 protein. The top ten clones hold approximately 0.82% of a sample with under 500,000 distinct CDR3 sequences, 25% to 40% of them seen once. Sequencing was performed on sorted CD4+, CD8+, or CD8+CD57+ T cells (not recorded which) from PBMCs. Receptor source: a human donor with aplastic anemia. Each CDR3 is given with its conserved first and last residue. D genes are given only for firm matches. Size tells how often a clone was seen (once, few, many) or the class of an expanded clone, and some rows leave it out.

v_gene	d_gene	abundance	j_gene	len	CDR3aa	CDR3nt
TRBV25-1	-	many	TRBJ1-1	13	CASRDRGNTEAFF	TGTGCCAGCAGGGACCGGGGGAACACTGAAGCTTTCTTT
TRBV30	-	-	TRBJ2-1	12	CAWMDAYNEQFF	TGTGCCTGGATGGATGCTTACAATGAGCAGTTCTTC
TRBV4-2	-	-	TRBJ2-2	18	CASSQDDRGQPNTGELFF	TGTGCCAGCAGCCAAGATGACCGGGGACAACCGAACACCGGGGAGCTGTTTTTT
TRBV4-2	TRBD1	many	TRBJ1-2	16	CASSPPGTGRGYGYTF	TGTGCCAGCAGCCCCCCCGGGACAGGGAGGGGATATGGCTACACCTTC
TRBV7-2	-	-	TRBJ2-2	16	CASSGGRTANTGELFF	TGTGCCAGCAGCGGAGGGAGGACCGCGAACACCGGGGAGCTGTTTTTT
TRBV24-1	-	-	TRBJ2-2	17	CATSDLLGSVNTGELFF	TGTGCCACCAGTGATTTGCTTGGGTCGGTGAACACCGGGGAGCTGTTTTTT
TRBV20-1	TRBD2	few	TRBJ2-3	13	CSARVSGSDTQYF	TGCAGTGCTAGAGTTAGCGGGAGTGATACGCAGTATTTT
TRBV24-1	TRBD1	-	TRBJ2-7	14	CATSEVRGHDEQYF	TGTGCCACCAGTGAGGTCAGGGGGCATGACGAGCAGTACTTC
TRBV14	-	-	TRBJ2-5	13	CASLRGRQETQYF	TGTGCCAGCCTTAGGGGCAGGCAGGAGACCCAGTACTTC
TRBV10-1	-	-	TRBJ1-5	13	CASSESDSRPRHF	TGCGCCAGCAGTGAGTCGGATAGTCGGCCCCGGCATTTT
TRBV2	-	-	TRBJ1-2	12	CASSAGTDGNTF	TGTGCCAGCAGTGCCGGGACGGATGGAAACACCTTC
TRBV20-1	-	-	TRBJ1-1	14	CSAIQGGPDTEAFF	TGCAGTGCTATTCAGGGAGGGCCAGACACTGAAGCTTTCTTT
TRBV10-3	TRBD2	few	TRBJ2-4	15	CASSYISGGRDIQYF	TGTGCCAGCAGTTACATCTCGGGGGGACGGGACATTCAGTACTTC
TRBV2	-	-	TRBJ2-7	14	CASSYSDEGNEQYF	TGTGCCAGCAGTTACTCGGATGAGGGGAACGAGCAGTACTTC
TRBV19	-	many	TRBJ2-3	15	CASTPMWGWTDTQYF	TGTGCCAGTACCCCCATGTGGGGCTGGACAGATACGCAGTATTTT